The 26 T cell receptor beta chains presented below share a single source sample, sequenced in a study of blood T cell repertoires in COVID-19. The assay was immunoSEQ multiplex PCR, and TCRdb's table has in-frame clones only and misses some. The top ten clones hold around 6% of a sample with 85,000 to 130,000 clones, roughly 90% of them seen once. The sample comprised peripheral blood. These TCRs come from a man between 65 and 80 years old with acute or convalescent COVID-19.

The chain carries TRBV6-5 and TRBJ2-3, with 8 bases matching TRBD2. The CDR3 is 14 amino acids. The germline CDR1 and CDR2 sequences are MNHEY and SVGAGI. V shed 5 bases, J shed 3 bases, and the junction held 4 bases outside the gene matches. CDR3 coding DNA: TGTGCCAGCAGTCAGGGACTAGAGACAGATACGCAGTATTTT. It translates to CASSQGLETDTQYF.

Notes on this clone: In this CDR3 the conserved last residue, phenylalanine or tryptophan, is missing, so a read error is likely. Because the CDR3's place on the DNA is in doubt, the DNA is left out and the CDR3 is given as listed by TCRdb. The chain is built from TRBV18 and TRBJ2-3; no check of the table's D call, TRBD2, against the DNA was made. 14 amino acids form the CDR3, both terminal residues included. Germline CDR1 reads KGHSH; CDR2 reads LQKENI. The CDR3 reads CASSQTTSAGGTAV.

This chain links TRBV7-8 with TRBJ1-3, with D unclear. From germline, CDR1 is SGHVS and CDR2 FQNEAQ. The CDR3 consists of 16 residues. Trimming took off 2 bases at V and 0 bases at J, with 11 bases between the two ends. The CDR3 region has the DNA TGTGCCAGCAGCTTACCCCCCGCCAGCTCTGGAAACACCATATATTTT. Its protein is CASSLPPASSGNTIYF.

V is TRBV3-1 (or the pseudogene TRBV3-2) and J is TRBJ1-3, with 8 positions matching TRBD1. V trimming: 10 bases; J trimming: 8 bases; junction bases outside the gene matches: 10. This CDR3 has 13 residues. Germline CDR1 is LGHDT and CDR2 is YNNKEL (reference sequence). The CDR3 DNA is TGTGCCACCAGACAGGGGACGAAGGACACCATATATTTT. Translating gives CATRQGTKDTIYF.

The chain combines TRBV6-2 or TRBV6-3 with TRBJ2-2; possible D gene TRBD2, 5 bases. Germline CDR1 reads MNHEY; CDR2 reads SVGEGT. The CDR3 is made up of 17 amino acids. The V end was cut by 4 bases, the J end by 4 bases, with 19 bases between. CDR3 DNA sequence: TGTGCCAGCAGTTCTCTAACGGACGTTGGAGGCACCGGGGAGCTGTTTTTT. Protein: CASSSLTDVGGTGELFF.

The sample holds one count of this clone. The chain employs TRBV10-3 and TRBJ2-3; 7 bases map to TRBD2. Looked up from germline, CDR1 is ENHRY and CDR2 is SYGVKD. This CDR3 is 14 amino acids long. V was pared by 6 bases and J by 2 bases, with 5 bases of the junction left unmatched. The CDR3 DNA sequence: TGTGCCATCAGGCTAGCGGCAAACACAGATACGCAGTATTTT. This codes for CAIRLAANTDTQYF.

The chain's CDR3 is CSVEDQRGAGGYTF. DNA of the CDR3: TGCAGCGTTGAAGATCAACGGGGTGCTGGTGGCTACACCTTC. This chain connects TRBV29-1 to TRBJ1-2; D is unresolved. The germline CDR1 and CDR2 sequences are SQVTM and ANQGSEA. CDR3 length: 14 residues. V dropped 0 bases and J dropped 7 bases, with 15 bases sitting between them.

The chain employs TRBV6-2 or TRBV6-3 and TRBJ2-7; 10 bases are shared with TRBD1. This CDR3 region has 16 residues. CDR1 and CDR2 (germline): MNHEY, SVGEGT. V gave up 2 bases and J gave up 5 bases; unmatched junction bases: 9. In nucleotides, the CDR3 is TGTGCCAGCAGTTACGATCGGGACAGGGGTACCCACGAGCAGTACTTC. Amino acids: CASSYDRDRGTHEQYF.

Many counts were recorded for this clone. The V and J genes are TRBV25-1 and TRBJ1-1; tentatively, D is TRBD1 (5 bases). CDR3 length equals 16 residues. The germline V and J ends were trimmed by 4 bases and 2 bases, with 17 bases remaining between them. Looked up from germline, CDR1 is MGHDK and CDR2 is SYGVNS. This CDR3 is CASSGLWMTVNTEAFF. The CDR3 bases are TGTGCCAGCAGTGGACTTTGGATGACAGTTAACACTGAAGCTTTCTTT.

CDR3 region: CASSLGGTLYYEQYF. CDR3 DNA: TGTGCCAGCAGCTTAGGGGGGACATTATACTACGAGCAGTACTTC. The chain links TRBV11-1 to TRBJ2-7; D possibly corresponds to TRBD1 (6 bases). CDR1 and CDR2 from the germline V gene are SGHAT and FQDESV (reference sequence). Trimming removed 1 base from V and 3 bases from J, with 13 bases in between. The CDR3 extends over 15 amino acids.

V and J are TRBV6-5 and TRBJ1-2; possible D gene TRBD1, 5 bases. The CDR3 spans 14 residues. Between the trimmed V and J ends, which lost 5 bases and 8 bases, there was a span of 18 bases. The germline gives CDR1 MNHEY, CDR2 SVGAGI. The DNA for the CDR3 is TGTGCCAGCAGTAAGGCAGGGTCTGGAGACGGCTACACCTTC. Its protein product is CASSKAGSGDGYTF.

V and J are TRBV18 and TRBJ2-7; 11 positions match TRBD1. V was pared by 3 bases and J by 4 bases, with 8 bases of the junction left unmatched. The CDR3 sequence is 16 residues long. Germline V gene sequence: CDR1 KGHSH, CDR2 LQKENI. CDR3 protein: CASSPPSGTGGYEQYF. In nucleotides, the CDR3 is TGTGCCAGCTCACCCCCGAGCGGGACAGGGGGGTACGAGCAGTACTTC.

Only one count was recorded for this clone. This sequence joins TRBV11-2 and TRBJ2-1, with 13 positions matching TRBD2. After removal of 3 bases from V and 10 bases from J, the junction contained 3 bases not matched to a gene. From germline, CDR1 is SGHAT and CDR2 FQNNGV. This CDR3 has 14 amino acids. The CDR3 DNA follows: TGTGCCAGCAGCTTTACTAGCGGGAGGGCCGAGCAGTTCTTC. Translating gives CASSFTSGRAEQFF.

The rearrangement joins TRBV2 to TRBJ1-2, with a possible D match to TRBD1 (5 bases). This CDR3 is 14 amino acids long. Trimming removed 5 bases at V and 1 base at J, with 11 bases between. Per germline, CDR1 SNHLY and CDR2 FYNNEI. CDR3 nucleotides: TGTGCCAGCAGTAACCAGGGCCGTAACTATGGCTACACCTTC. Its translation is CASSNQGRNYGYTF.

As concerns this clone: At the DNA level, this CDR3 is encoded by other sequences in the same sample as well. V and J are TRBV7-9 and TRBJ1-5, with TRBD1 as a possible D gene (6 bases). V was shortened by 3 bases and J by 4 bases, with 7 bases between the two germline ends. There are 13 residues in the CDR3. Germline CDR1 is SEHNR and CDR2 is FQNEAQ (reference sequence). CDR3 region: CASSLQGNQPQHF. In DNA form, the CDR3 reads TGTGCCAGCAGCTTGCAGGGGAATCAGCCCCAGCATTTT.

CDR3 DNA: TGCGCCAGCAGCCGAGACAGGGGGAGCTCCTACAATGAGCAGTTCTTC. The encoded protein is CASSRDRGSSYNEQFF. The chain employs TRBV4-3 and TRBJ2-1; 9 nucleotides agree with TRBD1. The CDR3 covers 16 residues. Germline CDR1 reads LGHNA; CDR2 reads YSLEER. The J segment lost 0 bases and the V segment lost 4 bases, leaving 4 bases of the junction unmatched.

This clone was found a few times. This rearrangement joins TRBV19 to TRBJ1-4, with no clear D. CDR3 size: 12 residues. The germline gives CDR1 LNHDA, CDR2 SQIVND (reference sequence). V shed 3 bases and J shed 9 bases, with 8 bases lying between them. For the CDR3, the DNA is TGTGCCAGTAGTATTGGCGGGAAAAAACTGTTTTTT. This encodes CASSIGGKKLFF.

The rearrangement joins TRBV28 to TRBJ2-7, with 7 bases that match TRBD2. Germline lookup yields CDR1 MDHEN and CDR2 SYDVKM. The CDR3 sequence is 13 residues long. The ends lost 6 bases at V and 0 bases at J; junction bases unmatched: 2. CDR3 DNA: TGTGCCAGCAGGGGGGGGAACTCCTACGAGCAGTACTTC. This translates into CASRGGNSYEQYF. Supplemented by reference TRBV28 and TRBJ2-7, the full variable domain reads DVKVTQSSRYLVKRTGEKVFLECVQDMDHENMFWYRQDPGLGLRLIYFSYDVKMKEKGDIPEGYSVSREKKERFSLILESASTNQTSMYLCASRGGNSYEQYFGPGTRLTVT.

The rearrangement links TRBV3-1 (or the pseudogene TRBV3-2) to TRBJ1-6; possible D gene TRBD1, 6 bases. Between the trimmed V and J ends, which lost 3 bases and 9 bases, there was a span of 18 bases. The germline gives CDR1 LGHDT, CDR2 YNNKEL (reference sequence). The length of the CDR3 is 16 residues. CDR3 nucleotides: TGTGCCAGCAGCCAGAGGGGGACACCGATACCTTCACCCCTCCACTTT. Translated: CASSQRGTPIPSPLHF.

The chain uses TRBV18 and TRBJ2-7, with 10 positions matching TRBD2. CDR3 length: 15 residues. The J segment lost 4 bases and the V segment lost 0 bases, leaving 3 bases of the junction unmatched. Germline lookup yields CDR1 KGHSH and CDR2 LQKENI. The CDR3 DNA reads as TGTGCCAGCTCACCACCCAGCGGGGGGGGATACGAGCAGTACTTC. It yields the protein CASSPPSGGGYEQYF.

In this sample, this clone turned up once. This rearrangement joins TRBV6-5 to TRBJ2-7; D is perhaps TRBD1 (5 bases). Trimming stripped 4 bases from V and 5 bases from J, with 9 bases between. Germline V lookup: CDR1 MNHEY, CDR2 SVGAGI. The CDR3 loop spans 12 amino acids. The CDR3 DNA is TGTGCCAGCAGTTTCAAGGGGCACGAGCAGTACTTC. As protein: CASSFKGHEQYF.

The chain is built from TRBV2 and TRBJ1-1, with D possibly matching TRBD1 (5 bases). V lost 8 bases to trimming and J lost 4 bases, with 11 bases between them. This CDR3 has 12 amino acids. Germline V gene data show CDR1 as SNHLY and CDR2 as FYNNEI. CDR3 nucleotide sequence: TGTGCCAGCGACCGGGGGTTCACTGAAGCTTTCTTT. Amino acids: CASDRGFTEAFF.

The V call is TRBV5-5, the J call TRBJ2-7, with 9 bases identical to TRBD1. Trimming took 4 bases from V and 5 from J; bases not matched to a gene: 7. The CDR3 covers 14 residues. CDR1 and CDR2 (germline): SGHKS, YYEKEE (reference sequence). DNA of the CDR3: TGTGCCAGCAGCCTCGGGACAGGGAAAGACGAGCAGTACTTC. It yields the protein CASSLGTGKDEQYF.

This clone has just one count. The chain couples TRBV30 to TRBJ1-2; TRBD1 matches 11 bases. The CDR3 runs to 16 residues. Trimming at V came to 4 bases and at J to 2 bases, leaving 9 bases not matched to a gene. Germline V gene data show CDR1 as GTSNPN and CDR2 as SVGIG (reference sequence). CDR3 residues: CAWNPRTGGGNYGYTF. CDR3 coding DNA: TGTGCCTGGAATCCAAGGACAGGGGGCGGAAACTATGGCTACACCTTC.

This chain connects TRBV19 to TRBJ1-1; D might be TRBD1 (6 bases). CDR1 is LNHDA and CDR2 is SQIVND in the germline V gene (reference sequence). Trimming pared 3 bases from V and 1 base from J, leaving 12 bases between. CDR3 length equals 15 residues. This chain's CDR3 is CASSIWGRGNTEAFF. CDR3 DNA: TGTGCCAGTAGTATTTGGGGGCGCGGGAACACTGAAGCTTTCTTT.

The chain uses TRBV5-4 and TRBJ1-1; D gene ambiguous. Germline values: CDR1 SGHNT, CDR2 YYREEE (reference sequence). Trimming took 3 bases from V and 1 from J, leaving 10 bases between them. This CDR3 is 14 amino acids long. The CDR3 loop reads CASSWFATNTEAFF. In nucleotides, the CDR3 is TGTGCCAGCAGCTGGTTTGCTACGAACACTGAAGCTTTCTTT.